This TCR beta chain is from a study of CXCR3-negative and CXCR3-positive naive CD8 T cells. Study conclusions and caveats: The TRB CDR3s that CXCR3-positive naive cells carried were more hydrophobic than those of CXCR3-negative naive cells. Both of the naive subsets showed about the same high diversity, but memory CD8+ cells had much less.

Naive CD8+ T cells were CD45RO-CCR7+CD27+CD95-. The TRB libraries of cDNA were built by UMI-labeled 5' RACE. TCRdb reprocessed the 5' RACE reads; each CDR3 protein has one entry and no DNA is given. This repertoire includes about 150,000 distinct CDR3 sequences. In the case of this clonotype: Its antigen remains unknown.

Germline V gives CDR1 SGDLS, CDR2 YYNGEE. The CDR3 covers 14 residues. The sample was naive CXCR3+ CD8+ T cells from blood. Subset meaning: CD45RO-CCR7+CD27+CD95- naive CD8+ T cells expressing CXCR3 (TNR3+). The TCR was taken from a human donor in good health. Some clones in this sample may be carry-over from other donors' samples. The chain has TRBV9 and TRBJ2-3; TCRdb gives TRBD1 as the D gene, but with no DNA this cannot be confirmed. CDR3: CASSVDLGADTQYF.